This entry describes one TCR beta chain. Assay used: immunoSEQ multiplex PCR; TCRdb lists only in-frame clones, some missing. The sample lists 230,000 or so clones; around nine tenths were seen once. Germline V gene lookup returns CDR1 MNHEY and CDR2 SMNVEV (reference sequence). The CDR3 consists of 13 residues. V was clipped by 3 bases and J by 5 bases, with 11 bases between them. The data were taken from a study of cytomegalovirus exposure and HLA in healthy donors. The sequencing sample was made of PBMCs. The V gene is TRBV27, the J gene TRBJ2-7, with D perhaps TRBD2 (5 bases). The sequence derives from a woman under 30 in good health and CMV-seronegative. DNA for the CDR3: TGTGCCAGCAGTTTGAGGGCCGGGCACGAGCAGTACTTC. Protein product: CASSLRAGHEQYF.